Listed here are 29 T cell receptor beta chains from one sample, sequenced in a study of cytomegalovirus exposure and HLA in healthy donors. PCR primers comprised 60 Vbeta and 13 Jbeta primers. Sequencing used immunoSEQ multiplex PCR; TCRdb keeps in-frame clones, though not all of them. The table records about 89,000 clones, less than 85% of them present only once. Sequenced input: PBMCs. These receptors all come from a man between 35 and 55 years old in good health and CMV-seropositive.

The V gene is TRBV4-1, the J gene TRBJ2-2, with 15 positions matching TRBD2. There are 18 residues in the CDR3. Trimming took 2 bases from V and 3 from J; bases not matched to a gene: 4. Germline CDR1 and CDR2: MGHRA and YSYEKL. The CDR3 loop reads CASSQRGLAGGHTGELFF. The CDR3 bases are TGCGCCAGCAGCCAAAGGGGACTAGCGGGAGGTCACACCGGGGAGCTGTTTTTT.

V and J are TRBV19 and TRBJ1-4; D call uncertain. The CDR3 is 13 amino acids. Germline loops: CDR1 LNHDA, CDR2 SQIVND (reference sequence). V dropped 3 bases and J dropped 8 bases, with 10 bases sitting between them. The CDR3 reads CASSIRSPEKLFF. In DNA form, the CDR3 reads TGTGCCAGTAGTATTCGGTCTCCCGAAAAACTGTTTTTT.

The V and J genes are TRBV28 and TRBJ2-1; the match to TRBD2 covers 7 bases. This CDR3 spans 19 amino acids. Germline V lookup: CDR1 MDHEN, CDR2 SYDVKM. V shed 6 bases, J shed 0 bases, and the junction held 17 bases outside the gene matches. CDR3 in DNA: TGTGCCAGCAGAATAGGGTCGGGAGGTAGGAAGGGCTCCTACAATGAGCAGTTCTTC. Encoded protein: CASRIGSGGRKGSYNEQFF.

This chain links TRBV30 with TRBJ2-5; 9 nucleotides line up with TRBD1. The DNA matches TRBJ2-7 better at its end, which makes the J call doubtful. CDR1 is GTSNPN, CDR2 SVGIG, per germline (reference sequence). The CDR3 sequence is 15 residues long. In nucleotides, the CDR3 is TGTGCCTGGAGTAACGACCGGGACAGGGACAACGAGCAGTACTTC. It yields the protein CAWSNDRDRDNEQYF.

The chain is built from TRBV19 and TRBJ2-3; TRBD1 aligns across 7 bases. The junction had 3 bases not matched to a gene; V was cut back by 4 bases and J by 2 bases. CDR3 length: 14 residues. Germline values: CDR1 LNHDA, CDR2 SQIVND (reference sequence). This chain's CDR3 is CASSTGQATDTQYF. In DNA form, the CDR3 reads TGTGCCAGTAGTACTGGACAGGCCACAGATACGCAGTATTTT.

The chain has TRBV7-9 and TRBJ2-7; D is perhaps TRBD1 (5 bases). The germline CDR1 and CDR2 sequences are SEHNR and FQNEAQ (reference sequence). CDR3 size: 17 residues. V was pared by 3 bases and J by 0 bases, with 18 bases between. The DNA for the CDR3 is TGTGCCAGCAGCTTTTGGTTAGGGGCTACGAGCTCCTACGAGCAGTACTTC. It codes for CASSFWLGATSSYEQYF.

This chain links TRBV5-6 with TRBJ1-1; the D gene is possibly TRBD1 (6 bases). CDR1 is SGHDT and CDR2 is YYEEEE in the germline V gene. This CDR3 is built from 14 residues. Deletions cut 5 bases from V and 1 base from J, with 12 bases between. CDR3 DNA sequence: TGTGCCAGCAGACTACAGGGCGGGAACACTGAAGCTTTCTTT. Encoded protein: CASRLQGGNTEAFF.

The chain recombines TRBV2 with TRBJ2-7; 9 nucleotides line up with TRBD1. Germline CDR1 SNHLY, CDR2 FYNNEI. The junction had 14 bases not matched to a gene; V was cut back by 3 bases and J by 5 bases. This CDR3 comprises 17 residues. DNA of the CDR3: TGTGCCAGCAGTGACATTCCTAGAGGGGACAGGGCCCACGAGCAGTACTTC. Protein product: CASSDIPRGDRAHEQYF.

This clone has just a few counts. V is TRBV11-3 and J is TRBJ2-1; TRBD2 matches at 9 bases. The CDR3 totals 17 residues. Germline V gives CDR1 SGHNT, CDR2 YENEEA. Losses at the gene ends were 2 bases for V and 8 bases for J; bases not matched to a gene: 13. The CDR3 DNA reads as TGTGCCAGCAGCTTAAAAACTAGGCGGGAGGGCGGACATGAGCAGTTCTTC. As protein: CASSLKTRREGGHEQFF. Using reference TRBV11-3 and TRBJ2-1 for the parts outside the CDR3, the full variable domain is EAGVVQSPRYKIIEKKQPVAFWCNPISGHNTLYWYLQNLGQGPELLIRYENEEAVDDSQLPKDRFSAERLKGVDSTLKIQPAELGDSAVYLCASSLKTRREGGHEQFFGPGTRLTVL.

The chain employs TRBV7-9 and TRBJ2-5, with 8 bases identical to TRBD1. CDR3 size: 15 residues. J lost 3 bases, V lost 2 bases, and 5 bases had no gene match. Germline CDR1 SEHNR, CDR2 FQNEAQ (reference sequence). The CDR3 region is CASSLPGTGEETQYF. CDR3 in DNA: TGTGCCAGCAGCTTACCCGGGACAGGAGAAGAGACCCAGTACTTC.

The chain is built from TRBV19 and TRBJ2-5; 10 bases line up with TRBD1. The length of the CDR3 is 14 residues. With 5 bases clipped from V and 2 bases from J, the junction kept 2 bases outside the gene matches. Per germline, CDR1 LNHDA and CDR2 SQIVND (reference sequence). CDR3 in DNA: TGTGCCAGTAGTTCGGACAGGGGGCAAGAGACCCAGTACTTC. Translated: CASSSDRGQETQYF. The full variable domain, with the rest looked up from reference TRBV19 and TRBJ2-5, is DGGITQSPKYLFRKEGQNVTLSCEQNLNHDAMYWYRQDPGQGLRLIYYSQIVNDFQKGDIAEGYSVSREKKESFPLTVTSAQKNPTAFYLCASSSDRGQETQYFGPGTRLLVL.

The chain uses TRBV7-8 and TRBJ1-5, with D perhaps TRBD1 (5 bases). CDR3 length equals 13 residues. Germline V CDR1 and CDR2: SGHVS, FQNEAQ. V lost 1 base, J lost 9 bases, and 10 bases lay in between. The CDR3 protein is CASSLGQGRPQHF. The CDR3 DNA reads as TGTGCCAGCAGCTTAGGCCAGGGAAGGCCCCAGCATTTT.

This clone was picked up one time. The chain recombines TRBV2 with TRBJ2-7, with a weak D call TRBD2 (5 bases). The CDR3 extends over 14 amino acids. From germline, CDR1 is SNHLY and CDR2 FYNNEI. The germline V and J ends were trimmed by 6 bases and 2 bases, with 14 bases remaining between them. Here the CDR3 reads CASSQNQLAYEQYF. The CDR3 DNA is TGTGCCAGCAGCCAAAATCAACTAGCCTACGAGCAGTACTTC.

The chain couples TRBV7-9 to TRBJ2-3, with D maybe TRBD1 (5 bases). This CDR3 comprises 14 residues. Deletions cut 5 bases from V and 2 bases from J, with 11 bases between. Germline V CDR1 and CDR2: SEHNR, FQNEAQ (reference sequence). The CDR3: CASSLGHATDTQYF. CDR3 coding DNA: TGTGCCAGCAGCCTAGGACATGCCACAGATACGCAGTATTTT.

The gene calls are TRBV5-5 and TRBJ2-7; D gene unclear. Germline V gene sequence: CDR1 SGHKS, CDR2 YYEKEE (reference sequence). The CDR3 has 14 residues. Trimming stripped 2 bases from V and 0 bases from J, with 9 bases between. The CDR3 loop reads CASSFDLFSYEQYF. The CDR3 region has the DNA TGTGCCAGCAGCTTCGACTTATTCTCCTACGAGCAGTACTTC.

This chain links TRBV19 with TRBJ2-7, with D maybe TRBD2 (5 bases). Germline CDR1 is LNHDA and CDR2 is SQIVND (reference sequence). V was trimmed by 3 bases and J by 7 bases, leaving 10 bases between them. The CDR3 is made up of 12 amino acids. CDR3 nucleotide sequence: TGTGCCAGTAGTATTGTTCGAGGGGAGCAGTACTTC. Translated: CASSIVRGEQYF.

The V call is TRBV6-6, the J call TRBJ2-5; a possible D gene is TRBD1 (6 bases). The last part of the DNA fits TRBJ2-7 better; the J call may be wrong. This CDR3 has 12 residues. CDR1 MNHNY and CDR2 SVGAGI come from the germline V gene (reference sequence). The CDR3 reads CASSLQGYEQYF. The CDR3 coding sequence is TGTGCCAGCAGCCTACAGGGCTACGAGCAGTACTTC.

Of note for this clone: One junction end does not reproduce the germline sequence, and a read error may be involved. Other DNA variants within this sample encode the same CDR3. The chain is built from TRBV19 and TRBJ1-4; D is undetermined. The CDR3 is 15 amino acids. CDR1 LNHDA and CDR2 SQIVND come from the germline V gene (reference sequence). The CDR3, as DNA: TGTGCCAGTAGCATAGGAGGTCAGAATAATGAAAAACTGTTTTTT. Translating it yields CASSIGGQNNEKLFF.

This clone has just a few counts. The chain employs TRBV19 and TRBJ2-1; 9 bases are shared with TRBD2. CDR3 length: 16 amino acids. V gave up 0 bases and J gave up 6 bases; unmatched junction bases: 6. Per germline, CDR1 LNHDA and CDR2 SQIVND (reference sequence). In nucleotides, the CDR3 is TGTGCCAGTAGTATAGATCTACTAGCGGGCGGCAATGAGCAGTTCTTC. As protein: CASSIDLLAGGNEQFF.

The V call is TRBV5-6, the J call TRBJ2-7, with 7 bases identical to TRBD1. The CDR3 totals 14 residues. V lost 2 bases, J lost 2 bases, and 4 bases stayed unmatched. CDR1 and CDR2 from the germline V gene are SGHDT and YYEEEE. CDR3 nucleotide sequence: TGTGCCAGCAGCTTCGTTAGGGGGCCCTACGAGCAGTACTTC. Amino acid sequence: CASSFVRGPYEQYF.

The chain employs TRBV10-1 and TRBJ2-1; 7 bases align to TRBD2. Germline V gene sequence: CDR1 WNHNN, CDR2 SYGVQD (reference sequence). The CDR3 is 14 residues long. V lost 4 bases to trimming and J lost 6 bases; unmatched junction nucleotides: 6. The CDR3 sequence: CASSVAGGANEQFF. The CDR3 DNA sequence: TGCGCCAGCAGTGTAGCGGGCGGTGCCAATGAGCAGTTCTTC.

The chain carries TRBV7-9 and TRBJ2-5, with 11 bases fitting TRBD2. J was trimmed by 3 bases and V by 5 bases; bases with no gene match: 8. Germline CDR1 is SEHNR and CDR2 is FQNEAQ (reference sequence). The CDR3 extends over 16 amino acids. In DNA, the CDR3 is TGTGCCAGCAGCCCACCGACTAGCGGGGTGGAAGAGACCCAGTACTTC. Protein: CASSPPTSGVEETQYF.

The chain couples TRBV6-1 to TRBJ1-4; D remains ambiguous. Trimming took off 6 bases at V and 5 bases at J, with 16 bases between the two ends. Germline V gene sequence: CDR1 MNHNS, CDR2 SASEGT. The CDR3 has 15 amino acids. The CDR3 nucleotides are TGTGCCAGCAGAGCGACCGGGAGGAAAAATGAAAAACTGTTTTTT. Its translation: CASRATGRKNEKLFF.

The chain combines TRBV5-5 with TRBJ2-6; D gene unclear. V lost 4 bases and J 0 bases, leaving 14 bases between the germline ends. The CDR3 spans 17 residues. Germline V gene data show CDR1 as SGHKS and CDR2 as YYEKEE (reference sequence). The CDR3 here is CASSPEPRFSGANVLTF. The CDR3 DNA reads TGTGCCAGCAGCCCGGAACCGAGGTTCTCTGGGGCCAACGTCCTGACTTTC.

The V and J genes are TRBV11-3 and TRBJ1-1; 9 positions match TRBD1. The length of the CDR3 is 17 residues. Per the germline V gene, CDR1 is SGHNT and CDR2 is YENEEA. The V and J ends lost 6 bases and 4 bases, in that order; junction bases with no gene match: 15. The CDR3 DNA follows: TGTGCCAGCAGTTCCCCGGGACAGGGTCGAAGAATCACTGAAGCTTTCTTT. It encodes CASSSPGQGRRITEAFF.

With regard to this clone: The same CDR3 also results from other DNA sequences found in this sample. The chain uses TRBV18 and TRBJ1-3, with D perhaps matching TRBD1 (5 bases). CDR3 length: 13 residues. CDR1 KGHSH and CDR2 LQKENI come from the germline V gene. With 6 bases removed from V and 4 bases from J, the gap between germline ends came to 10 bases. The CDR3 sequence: CASSQTEGNTIYF. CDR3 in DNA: TGTGCCAGCTCGCAGACAGAGGGAAACACCATATATTTT.

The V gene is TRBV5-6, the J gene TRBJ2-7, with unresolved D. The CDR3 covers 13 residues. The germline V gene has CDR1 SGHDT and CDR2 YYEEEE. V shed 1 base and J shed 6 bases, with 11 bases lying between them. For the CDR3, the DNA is TGTGCCAGCAGCTTGTGGGCAGTCGCCGAGCAGTACTTC. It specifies CASSLWAVAEQYF.

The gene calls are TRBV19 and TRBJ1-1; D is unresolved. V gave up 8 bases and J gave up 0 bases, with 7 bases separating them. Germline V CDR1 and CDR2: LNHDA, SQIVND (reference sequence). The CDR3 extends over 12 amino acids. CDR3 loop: CASEAVNTEAFF. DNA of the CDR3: TGTGCCAGTGAGGCGGTGAACACTGAAGCTTTCTTT.

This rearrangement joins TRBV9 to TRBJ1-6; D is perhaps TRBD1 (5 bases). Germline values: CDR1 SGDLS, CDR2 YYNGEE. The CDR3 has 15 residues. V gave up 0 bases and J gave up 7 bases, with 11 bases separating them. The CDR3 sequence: CASSVGQPQNSPLHF. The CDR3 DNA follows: TGTGCCAGCAGCGTAGGACAGCCCCAGAATTCACCCCTCCACTTT.